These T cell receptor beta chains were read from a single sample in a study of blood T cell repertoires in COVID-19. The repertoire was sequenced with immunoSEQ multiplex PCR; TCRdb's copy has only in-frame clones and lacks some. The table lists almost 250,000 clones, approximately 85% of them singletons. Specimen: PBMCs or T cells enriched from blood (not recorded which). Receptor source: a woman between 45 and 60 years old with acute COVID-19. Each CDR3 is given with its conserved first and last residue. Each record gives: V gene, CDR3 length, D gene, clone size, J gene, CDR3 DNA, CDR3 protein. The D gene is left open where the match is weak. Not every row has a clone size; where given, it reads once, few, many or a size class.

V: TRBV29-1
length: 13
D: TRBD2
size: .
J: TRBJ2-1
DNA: TGCACCTCCGGGACTAGCGTGGGGAATGAGCAGTTCTTC
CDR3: CTSGTSVGNEQFF

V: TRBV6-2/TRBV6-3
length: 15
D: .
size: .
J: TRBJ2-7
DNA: TGTGCCAGCAGTTACAAGCGGGTGAGCTCCTACGAGCAGTACTTC
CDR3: CASSYKRVSSYEQYF

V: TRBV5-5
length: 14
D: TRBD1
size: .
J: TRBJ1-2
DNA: TGTGCCAGCAGCATTGGACAGGGGACCTATGGCTACACCTTC
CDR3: CASSIGQGTYGYTF

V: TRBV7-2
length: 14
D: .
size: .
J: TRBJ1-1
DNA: TGTGCCAGCAGCTCCGGGGGGGGCCTCACTGAAGCTTTCTTT
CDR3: CASSSGGGLTEAFF

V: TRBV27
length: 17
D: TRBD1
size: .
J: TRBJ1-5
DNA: TGTGCCAGCAGTCCAGTAACAGGGGCCTATAGCAATCAGCCCCAGCATTTT
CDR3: CASSPVTGAYSNQPQHF

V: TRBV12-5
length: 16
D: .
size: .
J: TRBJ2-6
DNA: TGTGCTAGTGGTTTTGGCGGAAGCTCTGGGGCCAACGTCCTGACTTTC
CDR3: CASGFGGSSGANVLTF

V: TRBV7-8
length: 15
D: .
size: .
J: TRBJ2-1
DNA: TGTGCCAGCAAAAAATTGGTAGCAATCTACAATGAGCAGTTCTTC
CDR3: CASKKLVAIYNEQFF

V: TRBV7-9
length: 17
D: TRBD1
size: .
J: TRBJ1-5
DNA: TGTGCCAGCAGCTTAGTTGGGACAGGACATAGCAATCAGCCCCAGCATTTT
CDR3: CASSLVGTGHSNQPQHF

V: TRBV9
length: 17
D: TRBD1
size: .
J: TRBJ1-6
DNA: TGTGCCAGCAGCATTGCAGGGGGCGGTATAAATAATTCACCCCTCCACTTT
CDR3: CASSIAGGGINNSPLHF

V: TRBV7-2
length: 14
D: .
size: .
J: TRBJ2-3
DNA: TGTGCCAGCAGCTTAGAACTAGTGACAGATACGCAGTATTTT
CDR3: CASSLELVTDTQYF

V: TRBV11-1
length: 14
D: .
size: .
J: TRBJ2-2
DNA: TGTGCCAGCAGCTTAGCGGAGGGATCTGGGGAGCTGTTTTTT
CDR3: CASSLAEGSGELFF

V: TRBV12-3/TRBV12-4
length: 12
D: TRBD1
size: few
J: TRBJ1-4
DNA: TGTGCCAGCAGTTTCGGACAGGTCGAACTGTTTTTT
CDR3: CASSFGQVELFF

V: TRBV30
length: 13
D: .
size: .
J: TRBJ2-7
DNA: TGTGCCATGTTAGGGGGGGGGACCTACGAGCAGTACTTC
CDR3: CAMLGGGTYEQYF

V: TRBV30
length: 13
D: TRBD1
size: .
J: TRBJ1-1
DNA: TGTGCCTGGAGTGGACAGGGGGACACTGAAGCTTTCTTT
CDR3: CAWSGQGDTEAFF

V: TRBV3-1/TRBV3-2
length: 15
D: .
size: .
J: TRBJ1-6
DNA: TGTGCCAGCAGCCAAGTGGTCGGCGGGAATTCACCCCTCCACTTT
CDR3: CASSQVVGGNSPLHF

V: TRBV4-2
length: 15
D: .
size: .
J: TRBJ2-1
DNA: TGTGCCAGCAGCCAAAAGGAGGGGGCGCCAGGTGAGCAGTTCTTC
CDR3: CASSQKEGAPGEQFF

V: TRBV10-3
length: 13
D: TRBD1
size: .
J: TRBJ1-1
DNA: TGTGCCTCCACTTCCAGGGGGATAGCTGAAGCTTTCTTT
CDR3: CASTSRGIAEAFF

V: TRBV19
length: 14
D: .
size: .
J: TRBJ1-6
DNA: TGTGCCAGTAGCTTTACAGGGCTGGGGTCACCCCTCCACTTT
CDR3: CASSFTGLGSPLHF

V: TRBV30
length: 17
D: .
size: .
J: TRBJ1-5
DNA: TGTGCCTGGAGCCCACTGGGGGGAAGGGGAGGCAATCAGCCCCAGCATTTT
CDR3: CAWSPLGGRGGNQPQHF

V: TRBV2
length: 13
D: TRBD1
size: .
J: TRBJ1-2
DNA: TGTGCCAGCAGACCCATCGGAGGGGGCGGCTACACCTTC
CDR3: CASRPIGGGGYTF

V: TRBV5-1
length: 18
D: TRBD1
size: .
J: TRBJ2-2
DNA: TGCGCCAGCAGCCCCTTCCTCGGGACAGGGGGCGGCACCGGGGAGCTGTTTTTT
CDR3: CASSPFLGTGGGTGELFF

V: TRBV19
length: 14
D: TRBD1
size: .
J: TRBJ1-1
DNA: TGTGCCAGTAGTGATCAAGGGGACAGGGGGCAAGCTTTCTTT
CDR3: CASSDQGDRGQAFF

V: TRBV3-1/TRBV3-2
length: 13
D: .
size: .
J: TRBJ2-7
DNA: TGTGCCAGCAGCGCCAGGGGCACCTACGAGCAGTACTTC
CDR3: CASSARGTYEQYF

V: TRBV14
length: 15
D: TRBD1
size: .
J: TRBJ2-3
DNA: TGTGCCAGCAGCCGAGGACAGGGTCGAACAGATACGCAGTATTTT
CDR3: CASSRGQGRTDTQYF

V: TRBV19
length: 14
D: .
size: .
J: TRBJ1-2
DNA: TGTGCCAGTAGTATACAGGGGTTTCACTATGGCTACACCTTC
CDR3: CASSIQGFHYGYTF

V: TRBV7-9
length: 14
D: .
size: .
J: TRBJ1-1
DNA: TGTGCCAGCGTGGGACTGGCGGAGAACACTGAAGCTTTCTTT
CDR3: CASVGLAENTEAFF

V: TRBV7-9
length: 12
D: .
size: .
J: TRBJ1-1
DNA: TGTGCCAGCAGCAACTATCAGGGGATTGCTTTCTTT
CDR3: CASSNYQGIAFF

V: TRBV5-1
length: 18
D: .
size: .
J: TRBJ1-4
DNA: TGCGCCAGCAGCTTGCGGCCGCAGACGGGGACAACTAATGAAAAACTGTTTTTT
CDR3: CASSLRPQTGTTNEKLFF

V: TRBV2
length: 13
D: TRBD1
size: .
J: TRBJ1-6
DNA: TGTGCCAGCAAGACAGGGGTCAATTCACCCCTCCACTTT
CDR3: CASKTGVNSPLHF

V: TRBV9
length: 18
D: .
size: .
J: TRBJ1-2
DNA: TGTGCCAGCAGCTCCAGTAGGGGGAGGGCCTTTAGTCACTATGGCTACACCTTC
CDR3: CASSSSRGRAFSHYGYTF

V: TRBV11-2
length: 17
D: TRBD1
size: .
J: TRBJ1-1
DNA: TGTGCCAGCAGCTTAGTTAGAGGACAGGGGTCGTGGCCTGAAGCTTTCTTT
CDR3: CASSLVRGQGSWPEAFF

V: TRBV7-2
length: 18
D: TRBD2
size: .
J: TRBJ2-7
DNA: TGTGCCAGCAGCCCTGGGGAAGGGACTAGCGGGTTTCCCTACGAGCAGTACTTC
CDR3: CASSPGEGTSGFPYEQYF

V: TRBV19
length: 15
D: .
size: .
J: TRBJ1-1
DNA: TGTGCCAGTACCCCGCCTGGGAGGGTCGTCGCTGAAGCTTTCTTT
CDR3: CASTPPGRVVAEAFF

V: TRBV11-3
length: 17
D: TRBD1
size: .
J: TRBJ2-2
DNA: TGTGCCAGCAGCCCAAGGCAGGGGGTAATGAACACCGGGGAGCTGTTTTTT
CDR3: CASSPRQGVMNTGELFF

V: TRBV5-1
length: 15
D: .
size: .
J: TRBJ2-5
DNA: TGCGCCAGCAGCTTGGGAATAGGAGGTTGGGAGACCCAGTACTTC
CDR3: CASSLGIGGWETQYF

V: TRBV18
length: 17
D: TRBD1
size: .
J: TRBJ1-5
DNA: TGTGCCAGCTCACCACCTCGGCAGGGGGAGGTCAGTCAGCCCCAGCATTTT
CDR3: CASSPPRQGEVSQPQHF

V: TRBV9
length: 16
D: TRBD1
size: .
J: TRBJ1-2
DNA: TGTGCCAGCAGCGTAGCTCAGGCGACAGGGGGGAATGGCTACACCTTC
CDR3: CASSVAQATGGNGYTF

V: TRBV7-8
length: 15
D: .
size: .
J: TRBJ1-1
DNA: TGTGCCAGCAGCTTATCGTTCGGGGGAGTTACTGAAGCTTTCTTT
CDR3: CASSLSFGGVTEAFF

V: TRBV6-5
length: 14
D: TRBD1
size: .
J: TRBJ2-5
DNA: TGTGCCAGTACTGGCAGGGGGTACCAAGAGACCCAGTACTTC
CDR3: CASTGRGYQETQYF

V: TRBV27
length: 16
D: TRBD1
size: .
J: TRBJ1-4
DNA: TGTGCCAGCAGTTTCGCGGGACAGGGGGTGAATGAAAAACTGTTTTTT
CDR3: CASSFAGQGVNEKLFF

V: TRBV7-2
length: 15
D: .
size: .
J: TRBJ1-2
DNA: TGTGCCAGCAGCTCTTTGGGGGGGGACAACTATGGCTACACCTTC
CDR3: CASSSLGGDNYGYTF

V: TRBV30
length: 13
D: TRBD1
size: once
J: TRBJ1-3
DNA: TGTGCCTGTTCACAGGGGGGAGGAAACACCATATATTTT
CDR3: CACSQGGGNTIYF

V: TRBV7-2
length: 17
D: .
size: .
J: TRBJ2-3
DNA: TGTGCCAGCAGCTTAGGCTTACCGGGGGGCATTACAGATACGCAGTATTTT
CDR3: CASSLGLPGGITDTQYF

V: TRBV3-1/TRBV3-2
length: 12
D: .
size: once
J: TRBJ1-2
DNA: TGTGCCAGCAGCCAACTCGACTATGGCTACACCTTC
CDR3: CASSQLDYGYTF

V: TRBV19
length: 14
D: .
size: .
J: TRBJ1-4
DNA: TGTGCCAGTAGCCCAAGACACCTGAATGAAAAACTGTTTTTT
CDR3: CASSPRHLNEKLFF

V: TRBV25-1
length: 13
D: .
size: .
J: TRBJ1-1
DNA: TGTGCCAGCAGTGACTGGGGGCAGACTGAAGCTTTCTTT
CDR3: CASSDWGQTEAFF

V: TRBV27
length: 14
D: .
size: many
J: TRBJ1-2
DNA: TGTGCCAGCAGTTTTACTCAGGGTGGCTATGGCTACACCTTC
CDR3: CASSFTQGGYGYTF

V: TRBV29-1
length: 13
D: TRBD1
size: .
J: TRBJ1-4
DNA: TGCAGCGCAGCCGGGACAGGGTATGGAAAACTGTTTTTT
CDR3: CSAAGTGYGKLFF

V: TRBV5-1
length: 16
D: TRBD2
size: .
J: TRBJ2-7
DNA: TGCGCCAGCAGGGGCCGGGCAGCGGCGGGGGGTGAAGAGCAGTACTTC
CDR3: CASRGRAAAGGEEQYF

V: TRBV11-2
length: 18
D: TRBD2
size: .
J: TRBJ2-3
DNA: TGTGCCAGCAGCTTAGGCGCCGCGGGTAGCGGGGGGACAGATACGCAGTATTTT
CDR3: CASSLGAAGSGGTDTQYF

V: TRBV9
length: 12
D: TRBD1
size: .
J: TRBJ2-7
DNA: TGTGCCAGCAGCGCAGGGGGCGGCGAGCAGTACTTC
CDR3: CASSAGGGEQYF

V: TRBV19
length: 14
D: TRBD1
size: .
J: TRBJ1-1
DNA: TGTGCCAGTAGATGGGACAGCGAGGGTACTGAAGCTTTCTTT
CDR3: CASRWDSEGTEAFF

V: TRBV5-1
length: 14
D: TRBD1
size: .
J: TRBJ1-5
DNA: TGCGCCAGCAGCGCAGGGGGCCTGAATCAGCCCCAGCATTTT
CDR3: CASSAGGLNQPQHF